These 25 T cell receptor beta chains originate from one sample sequenced in a study of T cells in Graves' hyperthyroidism and ophthalmopathy. The investigators amplified TCR beta CDR3 regions from RNA transcripts. The HTBI primer set served for first-round RT-PCR of the TCR CDR3. TCRdb reprocessed the multiplex PCR reads via MiXCR and lists one record per CDR3 protein. The sample includes around 390,000 distinct CDR3 sequences, roughly 15% of them seen just once. The sample was blood. The receptors were sampled from a woman aged 30 to 39 with Graves' ophthalmopathy.

This clonotype was observed many times. The V call is TRBV6-1, the J call TRBJ2-5; no definite D call. The length of the CDR3 is 14 residues. Germline values: CDR1 MNHNS, CDR2 SASEGT. V gave up 5 bases and J gave up 0 bases, with 10 bases separating them. The CDR3: CASSYTEYQETQYF. The CDR3 DNA is TGTGCCAGCAGTTATACAGAATACCAAGAGACCCAGTACTTC.

This clonotype was observed a handful of times. A clone one base away is much larger, so this may be a read error. The genes are TRBV30 and TRBJ1-5; 7 bases align to TRBD1. The CDR3 is 13 amino acids. From germline, CDR1 is GTSNPN and CDR2 SVGIG (reference sequence). The CDR3, as DNA: TGTGTCTGGAGGGGACAGTTCAATCAGCCCCAGCATTTT. Translated: CVWRGQFNQPQHF. Complete variable domain (other parts from reference TRBV30 and TRBJ1-5): SQTIHQWPATLVQPVGSPLSLECTVEGTSNPNLYWYRQAAGRGLQLLFYSVGIGQISSEVPQNLSASRPQDRQFILSSKKLLLSDSGFYLCVWRGQFNQPQHFGDGTRLSIL.

V usage is TRBV9 and J usage is TRBJ2-3; 7 bases align to TRBD1. Germline CDR1 reads SGDLS; CDR2 reads YYNGEE. J lost 0 bases, V lost 0 bases, and 7 bases had no gene match. The CDR3 totals 17 residues. The CDR3 coding sequence is TGTGCCAGCAGCGTAGCCGGGACAGCTATTAGCACAGATACGCAGTATTTT. Translation: CASSVAGTAISTDTQYF.

This clonotype was picked up many times. The chain joins TRBV7-9 to TRBJ2-7, with D perhaps matching TRBD2 (5 bases). CDR3 size: 11 residues. Germline V CDR1 and CDR2: SEHNR, FQNEAQ (reference sequence). The V and J ends lost 2 bases and 7 bases respectively, with 6 bases between them. The CDR3 protein is CASSLPGEQYF. In DNA, the CDR3 is TGTGCCAGCAGCTTACCGGGGGAGCAGTACTTC.

Regarding this clonotype: The junction departs from the called germline gene at one end, perhaps through a read error. The chain has TRBV18 and TRBJ1-1; no clear D gene. The CDR3 is 13 residues long. Germline CDR1 KGHSH, CDR2 LQKENI. Written as DNA, the CDR3 is TGTGTCAGCTCCCGGCAGAAGAACACTAAAGCTTTCTTT. It is translated as CVSSRQKNTKAFF.

V and J are TRBV9 and TRBJ2-1; D may be TRBD1 (5 bases). The germline V gene has CDR1 SGDLS and CDR2 YYNGEE. This CDR3 region has 17 residues. Trimming took off 0 bases at V and 0 bases at J, with 13 bases between the two ends. This CDR3 reads CASSVGPQGSSYNEQFF. The CDR3 nucleotides read TGTGCCAGCAGCGTAGGCCCCCAGGGAAGCTCCTACAATGAGCAGTTCTTC.

This chain joins TRBV4-1 and TRBJ2-3; D gene unclear. The V gene lost 4 bases and the J gene lost 4 bases, with 12 bases spanning the gap. The germline gives CDR1 MGHRA, CDR2 YSYEKL. This CDR3 has 14 amino acids. The CDR3 spells CASSLSWWADTQYF. The CDR3 region has the DNA TGCGCCAGCAGCCTTAGTTGGTGGGCAGATACGCAGTATTTT.

Concerning this clonotype itself: A read error may account for a junction end that differs from germline. The chain links TRBV2 to TRBJ2-2; TRBD2 might be the D (7 bases). The CDR3 sequence is 14 residues long. Germline values: CDR1 SNHLY, CDR2 FYNNEI. The CDR3 spells CATRGVGETGGLFF. In nucleotides, the CDR3 is TGTGCCACCAGGGGAGTAGGGGAAACCGGGGGGCTGTTCTTT.

This chain joins TRBV4-2 and TRBJ2-7; tentative D call: TRBD2 (6 bases). Trimming pared 6 bases from V and 0 bases from J, leaving 33 bases between. Germline assignment: CDR1 LGHNA and CDR2 YNFKEQ. The CDR3 spans 21 residues. The CDR3 nucleotides are TGTGCCAGCAGGCGATACAAGGCGGTTTTAGTGGCGGGGCCCACCTCCTACGAGCAGTACTTC. The encoded protein is CASRRYKAVLVAGPTSYEQYF.

The rearrangement links TRBV20-1 to TRBJ2-1; the match to TRBD2 covers 11 bases. J lost 1 base, V lost 7 bases, and 12 bases had no gene match. This CDR3 contains 17 residues. Germline assignment: CDR1 DFQATT and CDR2 SNEGSKA (reference sequence). In DNA form, the CDR3 reads TGCAGTGGGGCAGCAGAGACTAGCGGGGAGTCCTACAATGAGCAGTTCTTC. It codes for CSGAAETSGESYNEQFF.

The table lists this clonotype with a few counts. The V call is TRBV7-3, the J call TRBJ1-1; D is possibly TRBD1 (6 bases). Trimming took off 2 bases at V and 3 bases at J, with 10 bases between the two ends. The CDR3 sequence is 14 residues long. Germline values: CDR1 SGHTA, CDR2 FQGTGA. DNA for the CDR3: TGTGCCAGCAGCTTATGGGGGGGGCACACTGAAGCTTTCTTT. It translates to CASSLWGGHTEAFF.

The chain joins TRBV6-1 to TRBJ2-5, with 9 nucleotides matching TRBD1. Germline CDR1 is MNHNS and CDR2 is SASEGT. Trimming cost V 6 bases and J 1 base; bases outside gene matches: 9. The CDR3 extends over 16 amino acids. CDR3 amino acids: CASSLLPGQGQETQYF. Here the CDR3 DNA reads TGTGCCAGCAGCCTACTACCGGGACAGGGCCAAGAGACCCAGTACTTC.

About this clonotype itself: One base away lies a much larger clone, so this may be a sequencing read error. This rearrangement joins TRBV20-1 to TRBJ1-1; 10 bases line up with TRBD1. Germline V lookup: CDR1 DFQATT, CDR2 SNEGSKA (reference sequence). The CDR3 is 14 amino acids. V shed 5 bases and J 3 bases; nucleotides not matched to a gene: 6. CDR3 coding DNA: TGCAGTGCTGGGACAGGGGACATGGACACTGAAGCTTTCTTT. Its translation is CSAGTGDMDTEAFF.

This clonotype has at least ten counts. The DNA for the CDR3 is TGTGCCAGCAGCCAAGATCGACCGCAGCCCCAGCATTTT. Protein product: CASSQDRPQPQHF. V is TRBV3-1 and J is TRBJ1-5, with unresolved D. V was clipped by 0 bases and J by 7 bases, with 7 bases between them. CDR3 length: 13 residues. Germline V gives CDR1 LGHDT, CDR2 YNNKEL (reference sequence).

This clonotype was recorded many times. This chain uses TRBV29-1 with TRBJ2-7; the D call may be TRBD1 or TRBD2 (5 bases each). Germline-derived CDR1 and CDR2 are SQVTM and ANQGSEA. V was clipped by 8 bases and J by 7 bases, with 18 bases between them. The CDR3 covers 12 residues. CDR3: CSTGTEAREQYF. CDR3 nucleotides: TGCAGCACTGGGACCGAGGCACGGGAGCAGTACTTC.

The genes are TRBV6-1 and TRBJ2-2; tentatively, D is TRBD1 (5 bases). The CDR3 is 13 amino acids. The V gene's germline CDR1 is MNHNS and CDR2 SASEGT. Trimming stripped 8 bases from V and 6 bases from J, with 13 bases between. The CDR3 reads CASGQGFAGELFF. CDR3 DNA sequence: TGTGCCAGCGGTCAGGGATTCGCCGGGGAGCTGTTTTTT.

This clonotype has ten or more counts. V usage is TRBV6-1 and J usage is TRBJ2-7; the match to TRBD2 covers 12 bases. The CDR3 loop spans 13 amino acids. V dropped 6 bases and J dropped 4; count of bases not matched to a gene: 1. Per germline, CDR1 MNHNS and CDR2 SASEGT. CDR3: CASSGLAGYEQYF. CDR3 sequence (DNA): TGTGCCAGCAGCGGACTAGCGGGGTACGAGCAGTACTTC.

This clonotype was found many times. The genes are TRBV4-1 and TRBJ1-5; 9 bases align to TRBD1. With 3 bases clipped from V and 3 bases from J, the junction kept 3 bases outside the gene matches. The CDR3 is 15 amino acids. Germline lookup yields CDR1 MGHRA and CDR2 YSYEKL. The chain's CDR3 is CASSQGQGLNQPQHF. For the CDR3, the DNA is TGCGCCAGCAGCCAGGGACAGGGCCTCAATCAGCCCCAGCATTTT.

This clonotype was observed many times. The chain links TRBV20-1 to TRBJ2-7, with a weak D call TRBD2 (6 bases). This CDR3 contains 18 residues. V dropped 3 bases and J dropped 0 bases, with 24 bases sitting between them. CDR1 and CDR2 (germline): DFQATT, SNEGSKA (reference sequence). The CDR3 loop is CSARGTLGGQGVSYEQYF. The CDR3, as DNA: TGCAGTGCTAGGGGGACCTTAGGAGGGCAGGGAGTCTCCTACGAGCAGTACTTC.

The chain joins TRBV18 to TRBJ1-1; no firm D call. This CDR3 is built from 12 residues. Germline V gene sequence: CDR1 KGHSH, CDR2 LQKENI. V lost 0 bases and J lost 11, with 10 bases in between. In nucleotides, the CDR3 is TGTGCCAGCTCACCACCGGACCGGCGGGCTTTCTTT. Protein: CASSPPDRRAFF. Combining the CDR3 with reference TRBV18 and TRBJ1-1 gives the whole variable domain NAGVMQNPRHLVRRRGQEARLRCSPMKGHSHVYWYRQLPEEGLKFMVYLQKENIIDESGMPKERFSAEFPKEGPSILRIQQVVRGDSAAYFCASSPPDRRAFFGQGTRLTVV.

This clonotype was counted between two and nine times. This chain connects TRBV6-1 to TRBJ2-5; tentatively, D is TRBD2 (7 bases). Germline assignment: CDR1 MNHNS and CDR2 SASEGT. Trimming shortened V by 6 bases and J by 4 bases, and 24 bases separated the two germline ends. The CDR3 spans 17 residues. The CDR3 DNA is TGTGCCAGCAGCCTTCAAGGGAGGGGGGGTGGATTAGAGACCCAGTACTTC. It encodes CASSLQGRGGGLETQYF.

In its sample, this clonotype was seen many times. For the CDR3, the DNA is TGTGCCAGCAGTCCCCAGGGGGGGGTAACTAACTATGGCTACACCTTC. Its translation is CASSPQGGVTNYGYTF. This sequence joins TRBV28 and TRBJ1-2; 7 nucleotides align to TRBD1. V trimming: 5 bases; J trimming: 0 bases; junction bases outside the gene matches: 9. CDR1 and CDR2 (germline): MDHEN, SYDVKM. This CDR3 region has 16 residues.

This clonotype appeared many times. The V gene is TRBV7-9, the J gene TRBJ2-1, with TRBD1 identical over 8 bases. J was trimmed by 1 base and V by 5 bases; bases with no gene match: 10. Germline loops: CDR1 SEHNR, CDR2 FQNEAQ (reference sequence). The CDR3 extends over 17 amino acids. DNA for the CDR3: TGTGCCAGCAGCCTAACCGGGACAGGTCGGTCCTACAATGAGCAGTTCTTC. Residues: CASSLTGTGRSYNEQFF.

This clonotype was observed a handful of times. J is TRBJ1-2 and V is TRBV9; TRBD1 agrees at 9 bases. V shed 2 bases and J 2 bases; nucleotides not matched to a gene: 4. The V gene's germline CDR1 is SGDLS and CDR2 YYNGEE. CDR3 length: 15 residues. This CDR3 reads CASSVGQGPNYGYTF. The CDR3 coding sequence is TGTGCCAGCAGCGTGGGACAGGGACCCAACTATGGCTACACCTTC.

This clonotype was observed at least ten times. The V gene is TRBV20-1, the J gene TRBJ2-1; D unclear. Per germline, CDR1 DFQATT and CDR2 SNEGSKA (reference sequence). The CDR3 totals 15 residues. Trimming took 0 bases from V and 4 from J, leaving 13 bases between them. The DNA of the CDR3 is TGCAGTGCTAGAGATGGAGCGAGCCCGTACAATGAGCAGTTCTTC. Its protein is CSARDGASPYNEQFF.